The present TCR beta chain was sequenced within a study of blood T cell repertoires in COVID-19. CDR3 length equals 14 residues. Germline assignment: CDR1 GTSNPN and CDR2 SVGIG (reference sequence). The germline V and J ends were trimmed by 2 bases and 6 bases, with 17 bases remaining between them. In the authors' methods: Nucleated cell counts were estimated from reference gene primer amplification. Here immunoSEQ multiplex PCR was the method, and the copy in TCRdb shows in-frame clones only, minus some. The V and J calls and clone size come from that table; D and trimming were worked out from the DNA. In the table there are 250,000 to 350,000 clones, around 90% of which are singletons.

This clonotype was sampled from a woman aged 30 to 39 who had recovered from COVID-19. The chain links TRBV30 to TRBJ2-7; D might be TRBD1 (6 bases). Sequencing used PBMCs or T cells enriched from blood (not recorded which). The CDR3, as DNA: TGTGCCTGGAGTTTTTTGGGACAAGTGGGCGAGCAGTACTTC. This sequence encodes CAWSFLGQVGEQYF.